A single TCR beta chain is shown here with its context. Its specificity is not known. From germline, CDR1 is SEHNR and CDR2 FQNEAQ (reference sequence). The CDR3 spans 17 residues. V gave up 6 bases and J gave up 4 bases; unmatched junction bases: 15. The data belong to a study of OX40 agonist ivuxolimab in advanced cancers. Study in general: Cancers in dose escalation were hepatocellular, melanoma, renal cell and head and neck. Findings of the study overall: The specificity for antigen of the expanded peripheral T cells was not determined.

Measured with immunoSEQ multiplex PCR; TCRdb has only the in-frame clones, and not every one. The sample has tens of thousands of clones; approximately 91% are singletons. The sequence was obtained from an adult with an advanced solid tumor such as melanoma, head and neck, liver or kidney cancer. This chain links TRBV7-9 with TRBJ2-1, with 7 nucleotides matching TRBD2. The starting material was CD4+ or CD8+ T cells sorted from blood, obtained in a trial of the OX40 agonist ivuxolimab. CDR3 DNA sequence: TGTGCCAGCAGGTCAAGATTTGAGGGAGGGGTGTACAATGAGCAGTTCTTC. Its translation is CASRSRFEGGVYNEQFF. The variable domain in full, completed from reference TRBV7-9 and TRBJ2-1, reads DTGVSQNPRHKITKRGQNVTFRCDPISEHNRLYWYRQTLGQGPEFLTYFQNEAQLEKSRLLSDRFSAERPKGSFSTLEIQRTEQGDSAMYLCASRSRFEGGVYNEQFFGPGTRLTVL.